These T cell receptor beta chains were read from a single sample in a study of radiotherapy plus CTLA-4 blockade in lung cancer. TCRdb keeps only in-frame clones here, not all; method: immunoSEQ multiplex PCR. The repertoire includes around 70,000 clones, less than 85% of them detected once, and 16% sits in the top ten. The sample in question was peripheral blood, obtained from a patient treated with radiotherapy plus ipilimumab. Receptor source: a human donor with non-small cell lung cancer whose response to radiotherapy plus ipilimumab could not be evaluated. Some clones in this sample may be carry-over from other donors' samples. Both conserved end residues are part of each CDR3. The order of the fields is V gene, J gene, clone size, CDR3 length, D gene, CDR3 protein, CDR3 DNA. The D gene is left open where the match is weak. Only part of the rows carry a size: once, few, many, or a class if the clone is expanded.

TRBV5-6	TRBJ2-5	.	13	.	CASSLGTSETQYF	TGTGCCAGCAGCTTGGGAACATCTGAGACCCAGTACTTC
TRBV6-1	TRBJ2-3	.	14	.	CASKEGGRRDTQYF	TGTGCCAGCAAAGAGGGTGGCAGGCGGGATACGCAGTATTTT
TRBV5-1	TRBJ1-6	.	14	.	CASSWGLGALTLHF	TGCGCCAGCAGCTGGGGACTGGGCGCCCTCACCCTCCACTTT
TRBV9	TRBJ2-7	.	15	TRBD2	CASSAGGAGVYEQYF	TGTGCCAGCAGCGCCGGGGGGGCCGGGGTCTACGAGCAGTACTTC
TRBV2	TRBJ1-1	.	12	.	CASSFGGSEAFF	TGTGCCAGCAGTTTCGGGGGGAGTGAAGCTTTCTTT
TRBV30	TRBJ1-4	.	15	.	CAWNRLGGGNEKLFF	TGTGCCTGGAACCGCTTAGGGGGGGGGAATGAAAAACTGTTTTTT
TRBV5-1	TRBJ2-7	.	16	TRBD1	CASSSTPGQGSYEQYF	TGCGCCAGCAGCTCTACCCCGGGACAGGGTTCGTACGAGCAGTACTTC
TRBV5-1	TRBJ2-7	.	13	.	CASSLGLVSEQYF	TGCGCCAGCAGCTTGGGACTAGTCTCCGAGCAGTACTTC
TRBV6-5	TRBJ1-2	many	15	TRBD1	CASSLVYRGSHGYTF	TGTGCCAGCAGCCTTGTTTACAGGGGGAGCCATGGCTACACCTTC
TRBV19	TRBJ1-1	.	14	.	CASSIEWRGTEAFF	TGTGCCAGTAGTATAGAATGGCGAGGCACTGAAGCTTTCTTT
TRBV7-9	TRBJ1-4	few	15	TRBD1	CASSSDRERSEKLFF	TGTGCCAGCAGCTCGGACAGGGAGAGGAGTGAAAAACTGTTTTTT
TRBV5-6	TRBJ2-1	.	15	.	CASSLGGGSYNEQFF	TGTGCCAGCAGCTTGGGGGGAGGCTCCTACAATGAGCAGTTCTTC
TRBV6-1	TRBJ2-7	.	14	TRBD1	CASSWDRGAWEQYF	TGTGCCAGCAGTTGGGACAGGGGGGCTTGGGAGCAGTACTTC
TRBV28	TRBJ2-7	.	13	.	CASRPTDYYEQYF	TGTGCCTCTCGCCCGACAGATTACTACGAGCAGTACTTC
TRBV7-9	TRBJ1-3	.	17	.	CASSPLLGKDSGNTIYF	TGTGCCAGCAGCCCTCTTCTCGGGAAGGACTCTGGAAACACCATATATTTT
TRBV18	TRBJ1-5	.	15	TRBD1	CASSPGTGGNQPQHF	TGTGCCAGCTCACCGGGGACAGGGGGGAATCAGCCCCAGCATTTT
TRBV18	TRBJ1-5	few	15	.	CASSPRGSGSQPQHF	TGTGCCAGCTCACCAAGGGGGTCTGGGTCTCAGCCCCAGCATTTT
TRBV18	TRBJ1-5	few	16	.	CASSRGYRNSNQPQHF	TGTGCCAGCTCACGCGGGTACAGAAATAGCAATCAGCCCCAGCATTTT
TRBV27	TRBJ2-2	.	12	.	CASSWRTGELFF	TGTGCCAGCTCTTGGAGAACCGGGGAGCTGTTTTTT
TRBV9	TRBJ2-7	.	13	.	CASSPGHFYEQYF	TGTGCCAGCAGCCCGGGACACTTCTACGAGCAGTACTTC
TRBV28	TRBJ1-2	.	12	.	CASTLLGRGYTF	TGTGCCAGCACGCTACTAGGGAGGGGCTACACCTTC
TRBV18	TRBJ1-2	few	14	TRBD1	CASSSTGGRIRYTF	TGTGCCAGCTCATCTACAGGGGGCAGGATCCGCTACACCTTC
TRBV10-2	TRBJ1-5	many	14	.	CASSDPGHNQPQHF	TGCGCCAGCAGTGATCCAGGGCACAATCAGCCCCAGCATTTT
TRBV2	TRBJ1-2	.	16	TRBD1	CASSLLGQGAAYGYTF	TGTGCCAGCAGCCTACTTGGACAGGGTGCTGCCTATGGCTACACCTTC
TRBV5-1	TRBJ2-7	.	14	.	CASSLEQGLREQYF	TGCGCCAGCAGCTTGGAACAGGGTTTAAGGGAGCAGTACTTC
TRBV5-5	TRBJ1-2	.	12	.	CASGQRTYGYTF	TGTGCCAGCGGACAGAGGACATATGGCTACACCTTC
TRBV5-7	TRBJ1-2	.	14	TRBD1	CASSSVDRGGGYTF	TGTGCCAGCAGCTCAGTCGACAGGGGTGGTGGCTACACCTTC
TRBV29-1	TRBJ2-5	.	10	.	CSVGEETQYF	TGCAGCGTTGGTGAGGAGACCCAGTACTTC
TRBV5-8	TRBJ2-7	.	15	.	CASSLVQVRFYEQYF	TGTGCCAGCAGCTTGGTTCAGGTCCGCTTCTACGAGCAGTACTTC
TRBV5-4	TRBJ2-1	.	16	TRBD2	CASSQRPSGGADEQFF	TGTGCCAGCAGTCAGCGCCCTAGCGGGGGGGCCGATGAGCAGTTCTTC
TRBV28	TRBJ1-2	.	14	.	CASRPRGGNYGYTF	TGTGCCAGCAGACCCAGGGGAGGGAACTATGGCTACACCTTC
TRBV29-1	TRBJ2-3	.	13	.	CSVGRQETDTQYF	TGCAGCGTTGGGAGACAGGAGACAGATACGCAGTATTTT
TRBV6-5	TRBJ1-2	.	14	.	CASRRAASNYGYTF	TGTGCCAGCAGGAGGGCAGCGTCTAACTATGGCTACACCTTC
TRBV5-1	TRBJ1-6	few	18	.	CASSFMPLTSGGYSPLHF	TGCGCCAGCAGCTTTATGCCTCTTACTTCCGGCGGGTATTCACCCCTCCACTTT
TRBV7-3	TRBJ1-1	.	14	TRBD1	CASSPRAGGTEAFF	TGTGCCAGCAGCCCGAGGGCAGGGGGCACTGAAGCTTTCTTT
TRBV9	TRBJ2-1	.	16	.	CASSVDPQGGHNEQFF	TGTGCCAGCAGCGTAGACCCTCAGGGTGGCCACAATGAGCAGTTCTTC
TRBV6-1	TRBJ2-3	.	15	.	CASSPTLESGGTQYF	TGTGCCAGCAGTCCCACCCTGGAATCGGGTGGTACGCAGTATTTT
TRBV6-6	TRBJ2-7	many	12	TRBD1	CASSTDRYEQYF	TGTGCCAGCAGTACGGACAGGTACGAGCAGTACTTC
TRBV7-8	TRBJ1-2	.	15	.	CASSFNRGGNYGYTF	TGTGCCAGCAGTTTTAATCGGGGAGGAAACTATGGCTACACCTTC
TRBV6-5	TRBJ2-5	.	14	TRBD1	CASSYTGGAETQYF	TGTGCCAGCAGTTACACAGGGGGCGCAGAGACCCAGTACTTC
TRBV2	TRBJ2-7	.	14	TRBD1	CASSEDRNSYEQYF	TGTGCCAGCAGCGAGGACAGGAATTCCTACGAGCAGTACTTC
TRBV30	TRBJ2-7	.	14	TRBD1	CASKAQGASYEQYF	TGTGCCTCAAAAGCACAGGGGGCATCCTACGAGCAGTACTTC